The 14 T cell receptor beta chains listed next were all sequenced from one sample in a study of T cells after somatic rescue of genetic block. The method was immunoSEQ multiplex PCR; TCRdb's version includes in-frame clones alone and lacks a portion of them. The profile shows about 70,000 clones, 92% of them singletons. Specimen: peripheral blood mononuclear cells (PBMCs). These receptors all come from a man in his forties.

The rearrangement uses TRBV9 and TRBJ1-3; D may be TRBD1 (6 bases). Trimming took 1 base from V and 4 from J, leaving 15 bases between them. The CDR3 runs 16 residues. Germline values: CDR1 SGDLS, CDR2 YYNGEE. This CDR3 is CASSVTGRGGGNTIYF. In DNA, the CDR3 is TGTGCCAGCAGCGTAACAGGCAGGGGAGGAGGAAACACCATATATTTT.

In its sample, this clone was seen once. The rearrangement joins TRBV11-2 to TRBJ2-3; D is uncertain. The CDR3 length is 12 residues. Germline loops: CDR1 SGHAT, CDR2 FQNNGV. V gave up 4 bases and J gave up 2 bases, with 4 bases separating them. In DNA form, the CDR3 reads TGTGCCAGCAGCTCCCACACAGATACGCAGTATTTT. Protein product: CASSSHTDTQYF.

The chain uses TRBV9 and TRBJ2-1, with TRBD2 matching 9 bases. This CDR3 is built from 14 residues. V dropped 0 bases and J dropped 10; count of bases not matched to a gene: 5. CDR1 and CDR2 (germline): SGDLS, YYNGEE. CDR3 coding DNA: TGTGCCAGCAGCGTAGGATTAGCGGGAGTCGAGCAGTTCTTC. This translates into CASSVGLAGVEQFF.

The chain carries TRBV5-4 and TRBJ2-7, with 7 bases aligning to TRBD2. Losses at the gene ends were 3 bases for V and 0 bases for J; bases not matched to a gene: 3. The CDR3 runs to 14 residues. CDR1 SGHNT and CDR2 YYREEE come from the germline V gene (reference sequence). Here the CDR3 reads CASSSRDYSYEQYF. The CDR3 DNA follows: TGTGCCAGCAGCTCCCGGGACTACTCCTACGAGCAGTACTTC.

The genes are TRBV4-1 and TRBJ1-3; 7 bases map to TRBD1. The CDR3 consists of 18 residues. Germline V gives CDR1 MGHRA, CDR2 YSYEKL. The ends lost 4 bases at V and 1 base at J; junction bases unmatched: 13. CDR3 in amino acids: CASSLQQRQGPSGNTIYF. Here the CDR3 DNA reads TGCGCCAGCAGCCTCCAACAGAGACAGGGTCCTTCTGGAAACACCATATATTTT.

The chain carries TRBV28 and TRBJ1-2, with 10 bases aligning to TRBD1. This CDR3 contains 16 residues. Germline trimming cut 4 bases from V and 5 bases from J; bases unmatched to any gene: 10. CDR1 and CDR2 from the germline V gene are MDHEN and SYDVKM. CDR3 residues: CASSSTTGGAWYGYTF. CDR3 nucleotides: TGTGCCAGCAGTTCGACGACAGGGGGCGCCTGGTATGGCTACACCTTC.

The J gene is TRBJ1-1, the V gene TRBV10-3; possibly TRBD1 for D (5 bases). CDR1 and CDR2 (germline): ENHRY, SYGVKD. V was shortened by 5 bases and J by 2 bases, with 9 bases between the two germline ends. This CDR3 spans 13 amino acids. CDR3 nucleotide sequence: TGTGCCATCAGTAGACAGCTTAACACTGAAGCTTTCTTT. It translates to CAISRQLNTEAFF.

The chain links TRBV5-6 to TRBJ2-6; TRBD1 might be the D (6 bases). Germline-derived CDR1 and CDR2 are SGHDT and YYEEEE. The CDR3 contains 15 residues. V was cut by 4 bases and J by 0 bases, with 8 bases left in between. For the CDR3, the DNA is TGTGCCAGCAGCCTACAGGGCTCTGGGGCCAACGTCCTGACTTTC. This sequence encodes CASSLQGSGANVLTF.

This CDR3 reads CASSLATGGGNEKLFF. The CDR3 bases are TGCGCCAGCAGCCTTGCTACAGGGGGCGGCAATGAAAAACTGTTTTTT. The chain links TRBV5-1 to TRBJ1-4; TRBD1 agrees at 9 bases. The CDR3 has 16 residues. Germline CDR1 reads SGHRS; CDR2 reads YFSETQ. V shed 4 bases and J 5 bases; nucleotides not matched to a gene: 9. Complete variable domain (other parts from reference TRBV5-1 and TRBJ1-4): KAGVTQTPRYLIKTRGQQVTLSCSPISGHRSVSWYQQTPGQGLQFLFEYFSETQRNKGNFPGRFSGRQFSNSRSEMNVSTLELGDSALYLCASSLATGGGNEKLFFGSGTQLSVL.

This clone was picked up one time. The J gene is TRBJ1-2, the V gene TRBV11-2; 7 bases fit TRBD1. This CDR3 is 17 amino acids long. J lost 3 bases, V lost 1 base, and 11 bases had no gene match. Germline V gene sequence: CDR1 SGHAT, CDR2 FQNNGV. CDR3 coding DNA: TGTGCCAGCAGCTTAGGACAGGGACACTTAGAGGACTATGGCTACACCTTC. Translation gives CASSLGQGHLEDYGYTF.

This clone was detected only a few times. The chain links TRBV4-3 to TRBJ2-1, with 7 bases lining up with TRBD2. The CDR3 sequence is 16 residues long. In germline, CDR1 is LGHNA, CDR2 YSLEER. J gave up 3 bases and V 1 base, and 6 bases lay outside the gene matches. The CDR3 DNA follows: TGCGCCAGCAGCCAAGTTACAGCGGGAAGCTACAATGAGCAGTTCTTC. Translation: CASSQVTAGSYNEQFF.

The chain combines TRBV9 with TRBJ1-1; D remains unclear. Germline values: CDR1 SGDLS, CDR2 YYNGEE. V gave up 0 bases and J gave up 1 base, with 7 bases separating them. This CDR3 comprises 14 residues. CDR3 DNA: TGTGCCAGCAGCGTAGCGGAGGGGAACACTGAAGCTTTCTTT. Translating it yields CASSVAEGNTEAFF. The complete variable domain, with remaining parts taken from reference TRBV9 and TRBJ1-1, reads DSGVTQTPKHLITATGQRVTLRCSPRSGDLSVYWYQQSLDQGLQFLIQYYNGEERAKGNILERFSAQQFPDLHSELNLSSLELGDSALYFCASSVAEGNTEAFFGQGTRLTVV.

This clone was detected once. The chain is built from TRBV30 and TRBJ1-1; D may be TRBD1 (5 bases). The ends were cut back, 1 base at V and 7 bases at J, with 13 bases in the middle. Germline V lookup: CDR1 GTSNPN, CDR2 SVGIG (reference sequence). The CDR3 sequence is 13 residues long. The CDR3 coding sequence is TGTGCCTGGAGTGGGGGGGAGGACGGTGAAGCTTTCTTT. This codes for CAWSGGEDGEAFF.

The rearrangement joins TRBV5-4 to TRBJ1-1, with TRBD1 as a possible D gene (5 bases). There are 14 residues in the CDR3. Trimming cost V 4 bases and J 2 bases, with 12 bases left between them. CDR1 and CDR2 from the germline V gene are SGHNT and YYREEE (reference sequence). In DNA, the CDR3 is TGTGCCAGCAGCCCGGCGGGGGGTAACACTGAAGCTTTCTTT. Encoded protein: CASSPAGGNTEAFF.